Following are 9 T cell receptor beta chains from one sample sequenced in a study of T cells in Graves' hyperthyroidism and ophthalmopathy. RNA transcripts yielded amplified TCR beta CDR3 regions. With the HTBI primer set, the TCR CDR3 went through a first round of RT-PCR. Using its own MiXCR run on the multiplex PCR reads, TCRdb lists one record per CDR3 protein. The sample yields 500,000 to 650,000 distinct CDR3 sequences, 35% to 50% seen once. The material sequenced was peripheral blood or thyroid tissue (not recorded which). These receptors all come from an adult woman with Graves' disease, either hyperthyroidism or ophthalmopathy (not recorded which).

This clonotype appeared many times. The gene calls are TRBV6-1 and TRBJ1-1; D gene ambiguous. From germline, CDR1 is MNHNS and CDR2 SASEGT. Between the trimmed V and J ends, which lost 2 bases and 5 bases, there was a span of 15 bases. The CDR3 is made up of 15 amino acids. CDR3 nucleotide sequence: TGTGCCAGCAGTGAAAATCTCGCGACAAAAACTGAAGCTTTCTTT. Amino acid sequence: CASSENLATKTEAFF.

This clonotype was found a few times. The chain uses TRBV5-1 and TRBJ2-7; 9 nucleotides line up with TRBD1. V lost 4 bases, J lost 4 bases, and 6 bases stayed unmatched. The CDR3 sequence is 14 residues long. From germline, CDR1 is SGHRS and CDR2 YFSETQ. CDR3 region: CASSRDRDGYEQYF. For the CDR3, the DNA is TGCGCCAGCAGCCGGGACAGGGATGGGTACGAGCAGTACTTC.

The table lists this clonotype with many counts. The V and J genes are TRBV9 and TRBJ2-7; D is undetermined. CDR3 length: 14 amino acids. V lost 2 bases and J 1 base, leaving 10 bases between the germline ends. The germline gives CDR1 SGDLS, CDR2 YYNGEE. This CDR3 is CASSVWSWSYEQYF. Here the CDR3 DNA reads TGTGCCAGCAGCGTTTGGAGCTGGTCCTACGAGCAGTACTTC.

This clonotype was detected only a few times. Mismatch with germline at one junction end may stem from a read error. This rearrangement joins TRBV7-8 to TRBJ1-2; D perhaps matches TRBD1 (6 bases). The CDR3 has 14 residues. In germline, CDR1 is SGHVS, CDR2 FQNEAQ. CDR3 sequence (DNA): TGCGCCAGCAGCCGGCCCGGGACAATCTATGGCTACACCTTC. Protein product: CASSRPGTIYGYTF.

This rearrangement joins TRBV2 to TRBJ2-6; weak D call: TRBD1 (6 bases). V was cut by 6 bases and J by 0 bases, with 12 bases left in between. This CDR3 has 16 residues. The germline V gene has CDR1 SNHLY and CDR2 FYNNEI. DNA for the CDR3: TGTGCCAGCAGAAGGACAGAGTTCTCTGGGGCCAACGTCCTGACTTTC. Amino acids: CASRRTEFSGANVLTF. The full variable domain, in which reference TRBV2 and TRBJ2-6 provide the parts outside the CDR3, is EPEVTQTPSHQVTQMGQEVILRCVPISNHLYFYWYRQILGQKVEFLVSFYNNEISEKSEIFDDQFSVERPDGSNFTLKIRSTKLEDSAMYFCASRRTEFSGANVLTFGAGSRLTVL.

The CDR3 coding sequence is TGCAGTTATTCTCCGGGGGCGCGGTATGGCTACACCTTC. This gives the protein CSYSPGARYGYTF. The chain recombines TRBV20-1 with TRBJ1-2, with D tentatively TRBD1 (6 bases). The CDR3 is made up of 13 amino acids. CDR1 is DFQATT, CDR2 SNEGSKA, per germline (reference sequence). The V end lost 8 bases, the J end lost 5 bases, and 18 bases lay between the germline ends.

This rearrangement joins TRBV9 to TRBJ2-5, with 7 bases lining up with TRBD2. The CDR3 is made up of 16 amino acids. Germline trimming cut 3 bases from V and 3 bases from J; bases unmatched to any gene: 11. The germline gives CDR1 SGDLS, CDR2 YYNGEE. This chain's CDR3 is CASSGLLCAGEETQYF. The CDR3 nucleotides read TGTGCCAGCAGCGGTCTTTTGTGTGCGGGAGAAGAGACCCAGTACTTC.

This chain uses TRBV10-3 with TRBJ2-2; D uncertain. This CDR3 spans 14 amino acids. Germline values: CDR1 ENHRY, CDR2 SYGVKD. V shed 3 bases and J shed 1 base, with 6 bases lying between them. CDR3 in DNA: TGTGCCATCAGTGACCGAGAGAACACCGGGGAGCTGTTTTTT. Its protein is CAISDRENTGELFF.

This clonotype has a count of ten or more. The rearrangement links TRBV5-1 to TRBJ1-5; D is perhaps TRBD1 (5 bases). CDR1 and CDR2 (germline): SGHRS, YFSETQ. V was clipped by 1 base and J by 7 bases, with 12 bases between them. This CDR3 comprises 14 residues. CDR3: CASSLSSGSQPQHF. CDR3 coding DNA: TGCGCCAGCAGCTTGAGCTCAGGGTCCCAGCCCCAGCATTTT.